These 29 T cell receptor beta chains came from one sample sequenced in a study of blood T cell repertoires in COVID-19 (dated by TCRdb to 2020 to 2022). Libraries came from the immunoSEQ multiplex PCR assay. TCRdb re-hosts the immuneACCESS table, in-frame sequences only. Its copies lack some clones; in the studies checked, an unresolved V gene accounts for under half of them, and the cause for the rest is not known. The sample yields fewer than 300,000 clones; 70% to 90% were counted once. Of the sample, roughly 6.1% falls within the top ten clones. Sequenced sample: peripheral blood. The receptor set was obtained from a woman between 50 and 59 years old with COVID-19, enrolled during active disease.

On this clone itself: Sequence at one end of the junction differs from germline and may be a read error. This chain joins TRBV20-1 and TRBJ2-7, with D perhaps TRBD1 (5 bases). Germline V gene sequence: CDR1 DFQATT, CDR2 SNEGSKA (reference sequence). This CDR3 comprises 11 residues. CDR3 region: CSVRTGDEQYF. CDR3 bases: TGCAGTGTTAGAACAGGCGACGAGCAGTACTTC.

This chain uses TRBV9 with TRBJ1-2; D is uncertain. Germline V lookup: CDR1 SGDLS, CDR2 YYNGEE. The CDR3 is 18 residues long. Trimming removed 4 bases from V and 2 bases from J, with 24 bases in between. This CDR3 is CASSPRLATFLTNYGYTF. CDR3 coding DNA: TGTGCCAGCAGCCCCCGATTGGCAACATTTTTAACGAACTATGGCTACACCTTC.

The chain has TRBV6-5 and TRBJ1-6; D not certain. The ends were cut back, 8 bases at V and 8 bases at J, with 13 bases in the middle. This CDR3 is built from 13 residues. CDR1 MNHEY and CDR2 SVGAGI come from the germline V gene. CDR3 DNA sequence: TGTGCCAGCGGGTCGGAGAGGGATTCACCCCTCCACTTT. It yields the protein CASGSERDSPLHF.

The chain carries TRBV11-3 and TRBJ2-2; D not resolved. The germline CDR1 and CDR2 sequences are SGHNT and YENEEA. With 1 base removed from V and 3 bases from J, the gap between germline ends came to 9 bases. The CDR3 covers 15 residues. CDR3 bases: TGTGCCAGCAGCTTAGGGGTCGCGGACACCGGGGAGCTGTTTTTT. Its translation: CASSLGVADTGELFF.

The chain employs TRBV5-1 and TRBJ2-1, with D perhaps matching TRBD1 (6 bases). The V and J ends lost 4 bases and 1 base respectively, with 12 bases between them. CDR3 length: 15 amino acids. Germline V gene sequence: CDR1 SGHRS, CDR2 YFSETQ. This CDR3 is CASSGGHPSYNEQFF. DNA of the CDR3: TGCGCCAGCAGCGGGGGACACCCTTCCTACAATGAGCAGTTCTTC.

The gene calls are TRBV15 and TRBJ2-1; 13 positions agree with TRBD2. CDR3 length: 16 residues. In germline, CDR1 is LNHNV, CDR2 YYDKDF (reference sequence). The ends lost 1 base at V and 9 bases at J; junction bases unmatched: 6. This CDR3 reads CATSRGRTSGSIEQFF. CDR3 DNA sequence: TGTGCCACCAGCAGAGGAAGGACTAGCGGGAGTATTGAGCAGTTCTTC.

In DNA form, the CDR3 reads TGTGCCAGCTTCGCGGGCTCTGGAAACACCATATATTTT. It encodes CASFAGSGNTIYF. This chain connects TRBV18 to TRBJ1-3, with D unresolved. The CDR3 consists of 13 residues. V was cut by 7 bases and J by 0 bases, with 7 bases left in between. Germline assignment: CDR1 KGHSH and CDR2 LQKENI.

The rearrangement joins TRBV7-9 to TRBJ1-2, with TRBD1 as a possible D gene (6 bases). The CDR3 runs to 13 residues. Germline V gives CDR1 SEHNR, CDR2 FQNEAQ (reference sequence). V lost 0 bases and J 4 bases, leaving 6 bases between the germline ends. CDR3 loop: CASSLAGGYGYTF. The DNA of the CDR3 is TGTGCCAGCAGCTTAGCAGGGGGCTATGGCTACACCTTC.

This clone has a single count. The DNA of the CDR3 is TGTGCCAGCAGTCCCGAGAGGACAGGGGCAGAGACCCAGTACTTC. Protein: CASSPERTGAETQYF. This chain joins TRBV27 and TRBJ2-5, with TRBD1 matching 9 bases. The CDR3 is made up of 15 amino acids. V dropped 5 bases and J dropped 4; count of bases not matched to a gene: 8. Germline lookup yields CDR1 MNHEY and CDR2 SMNVEV (reference sequence).

J is TRBJ1-6 and V is TRBV7-9, with D perhaps TRBD1 (5 bases). Germline values: CDR1 SEHNR, CDR2 FQNEAQ (reference sequence). The CDR3 runs to 15 residues. Trimming removed 5 bases from V and 7 bases from J, with 15 bases in between. Written as DNA, the CDR3 is TGTGCCAGCAGCGACGTTCGACAGAAGAATTCACCCCTCCACTTT. Translation gives CASSDVRQKNSPLHF.

This chain connects TRBV19 to TRBJ1-2, with D possibly TRBD1 on 6 matching bases. Between the trimmed V and J ends, which lost 10 bases and 4 bases, there was a span of 25 bases. The CDR3 consists of 16 residues. Germline assignment: CDR1 LNHDA and CDR2 SQIVND (reference sequence). CDR3 sequence reads: CATTVPGTGRGYGYTF. The CDR3 DNA reads as TGTGCCACGACCGTACCCGGAACAGGGAGGGGCTATGGCTACACCTTC.

Only one count was recorded for this clone. The V call is TRBV6-1, the J call TRBJ2-3, with D maybe TRBD2 (5 bases). Germline V CDR1 and CDR2: MNHNS, SASEGT. The CDR3 consists of 16 residues. The V end lost 2 bases, the J end lost 1 base, and 13 bases lay between the germline ends. The CDR3 here is CASSELRRKGTDTQYF. The CDR3 bases are TGTGCCAGCAGTGAATTGAGGAGGAAGGGCACAGATACGCAGTATTTT.

This clone has only a few counts. This chain connects TRBV19 to TRBJ1-1; D ambiguous. Trimming took off 4 bases at V and 6 bases at J, with 6 bases between the two ends. CDR1 is LNHDA, CDR2 SQIVND, per germline (reference sequence). The CDR3 contains 11 residues. This CDR3 is CASSNSPEAFF. The CDR3 DNA sequence: TGTGCCAGTAGTAATAGTCCTGAAGCTTTCTTT. The full variable domain, its missing parts supplied by reference TRBV19 and TRBJ1-1, is DGGITQSPKYLFRKEGQNVTLSCEQNLNHDAMYWYRQDPGQGLRLIYYSQIVNDFQKGDIAEGYSVSREKKESFPLTVTSAQKNPTAFYLCASSNSPEAFFGQGTRLTVV.

There are a few counts of this clone. The rearrangement uses TRBV30 and TRBJ1-6, with TRBD1 matching over 12 bases. Germline values: CDR1 GTSNPN, CDR2 SVGIG (reference sequence). V lost 5 bases to trimming and J lost 8 bases; unmatched junction nucleotides: 7. The CDR3 is made up of 15 amino acids. CDR3 residues: CAWGRGTGGDSPLHF. The CDR3 nucleotides read TGTGCCTGGGGGCGCGGGACAGGGGGCGATTCACCCCTCCACTTT.

This clone was counted a few times. The chain uses TRBV7-9 and TRBJ2-1; D is unclear. The CDR3 has 11 amino acids. The germline V gene encodes CDR1 SEHNR and CDR2 FQNEAQ (reference sequence). V dropped 6 bases and J dropped 5 bases, with 5 bases sitting between them. CDR3 region: CASSRHNEQFF. CDR3 sequence (DNA): TGTGCCAGCAGTCGTCACAATGAGCAGTTCTTC.

The chain carries TRBV5-4 and TRBJ2-1; the D is unclear. Per the germline V gene, CDR1 is SGHNT and CDR2 is YYREEE (reference sequence). The V end lost 3 bases, the J end lost 0 bases, and 7 bases lay between the germline ends. CDR3 length equals 14 residues. The CDR3 nucleotides are TGTGCCAGCAGCTGGAGACCCTCCTACAATGAGCAGTTCTTC. Translating gives CASSWRPSYNEQFF.

This clone was recorded only once. The rearrangement uses TRBV9 and TRBJ2-1, with D possibly matching TRBD2 (6 bases). This CDR3 is built from 16 residues. Trimming stripped 3 bases from V and 0 bases from J, with 13 bases between. Germline V gene data show CDR1 as SGDLS and CDR2 as YYNGEE. The CDR3 region is CASSGSRGGSYNEQFF. The CDR3 DNA is TGTGCCAGCAGCGGATCAAGGGGAGGCTCCTACAATGAGCAGTTCTTC.

The chain combines TRBV6-5 with TRBJ2-7, with D possibly TRBD1 on 6 matching bases. The CDR3 length is 15 residues. Germline CDR1 reads MNHEY; CDR2 reads SVGAGI. The ends were cut back, 7 bases at V and 2 bases at J, with 18 bases in the middle. The CDR3 nucleotides are TGTGCCAGCAATAACCCGCAGGGGATTACCTACGAGCAGTACTTC. Protein sequence: CASNNPQGITYEQYF.

This CDR3 is CASSSGVRPNEKLFF. Here the CDR3 DNA reads TGTGCCAGCAGTTCGGGGGTACGGCCTAATGAAAAACTGTTTTTT. The rearrangement joins TRBV27 to TRBJ1-4, with D possibly being TRBD1 (5 bases). The length of the CDR3 is 15 residues. The germline V and J ends were trimmed by 4 bases and 3 bases, with 12 bases remaining between them. Germline V gene sequence: CDR1 MNHEY, CDR2 SMNVEV (reference sequence).

This chain joins TRBV25-1 and TRBJ2-5; possibly TRBD1 for D (5 bases). V was shortened by 2 bases and J by 1 base, with 17 bases between the two germline ends. Per germline, CDR1 MGHDK and CDR2 SYGVNS. CDR3 length: 17 amino acids. The chain's CDR3 is CASSEVQGNQIQETQYF. CDR3 in DNA: TGTGCCAGCAGTGAAGTCCAGGGTAACCAAATCCAAGAGACCCAGTACTTC.

The chain joins TRBV27 to TRBJ2-3, with 13 positions matching TRBD2. Trimming at V came to 1 base and at J to 4 bases, leaving 5 bases not matched to a gene. CDR1 and CDR2 (germline): MNHEY, SMNVEV (reference sequence). The CDR3 has 17 residues. CDR3: CASSLYRTSGRSDTQYF. The CDR3 DNA is TGTGCCAGCAGTTTATACAGGACTAGCGGGAGATCAGATACGCAGTATTTT.

The gene calls are TRBV2 and TRBJ2-1, with TRBD2 as a possible D gene (5 bases). Germline loops: CDR1 SNHLY, CDR2 FYNNEI. The CDR3 totals 14 residues. The V gene lost 7 bases and the J gene lost 0 bases, with 10 bases spanning the gap. DNA for the CDR3: TGTGCCAGCACCACTAGGGTCTCCTACAATGAGCAGTTCTTC. This codes for CASTTRVSYNEQFF.

This clone was counted a few times. The chain combines TRBV5-5 with TRBJ1-2, with D possibly being TRBD1 (6 bases). V lost 4 bases to trimming and J lost 4 bases, with 23 bases between them. Per germline, CDR1 SGHKS and CDR2 YYEKEE (reference sequence). This CDR3 is built from 17 residues. CDR3 sequence reads: CASSRNAGAGDAYGYTF. CDR3 coding DNA: TGTGCCAGCAGCCGGAACGCAGGGGCAGGCGATGCCTATGGCTACACCTTC.

The chain has TRBV12-3 or TRBV12-4 and TRBJ1-1; D uncertain. V was pared by 6 bases and J by 1 base, with 6 bases between. This CDR3 has 12 amino acids. CDR3 nucleotide sequence: TGTGCCAGCAGACAGCAGAACACTGAAGCTTTCTTT. Residues: CASRQQNTEAFF.

J is TRBJ1-1 and V is TRBV28; D gene unclear. The V end was cut by 5 bases, the J end by 3 bases, with 7 bases between. CDR3 length: 12 amino acids. Germline CDR1 is MDHEN and CDR2 is SYDVKM. The CDR3 DNA follows: TGTGCCAGCAGTATCCTTTACACTGAAGCTTTCTTT. It translates to CASSILYTEAFF.

The V and J genes are TRBV7-9 and TRBJ1-2; 8 bases agree with TRBD1. The CDR3 is 15 amino acids. V gave up 7 bases and J gave up 2 bases; unmatched junction bases: 9. Germline CDR1 reads SEHNR; CDR2 reads FQNEAQ (reference sequence). This CDR3 is CASIPTGGGNYGYTF. The CDR3 DNA reads TGTGCCAGCATCCCAACAGGGGGTGGCAACTATGGCTACACCTTC.

This clone was seen only a few times. The same CDR3 can be traced to other DNA sequences in this sample. V and J are TRBV27 and TRBJ1-6; D is perhaps TRBD1 (5 bases). V was shortened by 5 bases and J by 0 bases, with 11 bases between the two germline ends. This CDR3 region has 16 residues. CDR1 and CDR2 (germline): MNHEY, SMNVEV (reference sequence). The CDR3 DNA reads TGTGCCAGCAGTCCCTACAGGAGCTCCTATAATTCACCCCTCCACTTT. Protein: CASSPYRSSYNSPLHF.

The rearrangement links TRBV7-3 to TRBJ1-2; TRBD1 is a possible D gene (5 bases). Germline CDR1 is SGHTA and CDR2 is FQGTGA. V dropped 5 bases and J dropped 6 bases, with 16 bases sitting between them. The CDR3 sequence is 14 residues long. The CDR3 reads CASSLKRRGDGYTF. The CDR3 DNA follows: TGTGCCAGCAGCCTAAAGAGGAGGGGCGATGGCTACACCTTC.

The CDR3 is CASSSGQGADEKLFF. The CDR3 DNA reads TGTGCCAGCAGTTCGGGACAGGGGGCGGATGAAAAACTGTTTTTT. The gene calls are TRBV28 and TRBJ1-4; 12 nucleotides match TRBD1. V dropped 4 bases and J dropped 6; count of bases not matched to a gene: 3. CDR3 length: 15 amino acids. Germline CDR1 reads MDHEN; CDR2 reads SYDVKM.